These 26 T cell receptor beta chains were sequenced from one sample in a study of blood T cell repertoires in COVID-19. Profiled with immunoSEQ multiplex PCR; TCRdb holds only in-frame clones, not every one. The sample carries 85,000 to 95,000 clones, about 88% recorded once. The sequenced sample consisted of peripheral blood. The receptor source for this set is a woman of 80 years or more with active COVID-19.

The chain joins TRBV3-1 (or the pseudogene TRBV3-2) to TRBJ1-2; possible D gene TRBD1, 6 bases. The CDR3 totals 13 residues. Deletions cut 1 base from V and 4 bases from J, with 7 bases between. Germline V CDR1 and CDR2: LGHDT, YNNKEL (reference sequence). CDR3 residues: CASSQGQVYGYTF. CDR3 DNA: TGTGCCAGCAGCCAAGGACAGGTCTATGGCTACACCTTC.

J is TRBJ2-7 and V is TRBV18; 14 bases are a match to TRBD2. This CDR3 has 18 residues. Unmatched junction bases numbered 9, after V lost 4 bases and J lost 1 base. CDR1 KGHSH and CDR2 LQKENI come from the germline V gene. CDR3 amino acids: CASSLQPGLAGASYEQYF. CDR3 DNA sequence: TGTGCCAGCTCACTACAGCCGGGACTAGCGGGAGCGTCCTACGAGCAGTACTTC.

CDR3: CASSFDRDDGYTF. CDR3 DNA sequence: TGTGCCAGCAGCTTTGACAGGGATGATGGCTACACCTTC. The J gene is TRBJ1-2, the V gene TRBV7-9, with 7 bases matching TRBD1. Germline loops: CDR1 SEHNR, CDR2 FQNEAQ (reference sequence). The V gene end was trimmed by 3 bases and the J gene end by 6 bases; junction bases not matched to a gene: 4. This CDR3 comprises 13 residues.

The chain carries TRBV24-1 and TRBJ2-2; D gene uncertain. The CDR3 is made up of 14 amino acids. Germline values: CDR1 KGHDR, CDR2 SFDVKD. Trimming stripped 0 bases from V and 1 base from J, with 2 bases between. CDR3 residues: CATSDLLNTGELFF. The CDR3 coding sequence is TGTGCCACCAGTGATTTGCTGAACACCGGGGAGCTGTTTTTT.

The rearrangement links TRBV30 to TRBJ1-4; no definite D call. The CDR3 is 13 residues long. V was cut by 8 bases and J by 3 bases, with 13 bases left in between. Germline lookup yields CDR1 GTSNPN and CDR2 SVGIG (reference sequence). This CDR3 is CALLQRPNEKLFF. CDR3 in DNA: TGTGCCCTGCTACAGAGACCTAATGAAAAACTGTTTTTT.

The J gene is TRBJ2-3, the V gene TRBV4-3; 7 bases match TRBD2. With 2 bases clipped from V and 6 bases from J, the junction kept 5 bases outside the gene matches. The CDR3 is 14 residues long. The germline gives CDR1 LGHNA, CDR2 YSLEER. The CDR3: CASSQLLALDTQYF. The CDR3 region has the DNA TGCGCCAGCAGCCAATTACTAGCGTTGGATACGCAGTATTTT.

The chain is built from TRBV7-3 and TRBJ2-1, with TRBD2 matching over 12 bases. Germline V gives CDR1 SGHTA, CDR2 FQGTGA. Losses at the gene ends were 4 bases for V and 6 bases for J; bases not matched to a gene: 7. The length of the CDR3 is 16 residues. CDR3 residues: CASSSLLAGGLNEQFF. The CDR3 DNA follows: TGTGCCAGCAGCTCACTTCTAGCGGGAGGGCTCAATGAGCAGTTCTTC.

V usage is TRBV3-1 (or the pseudogene TRBV3-2) and J usage is TRBJ1-3; D remains unclear. Trimming stripped 5 bases from V and 0 bases from J, with 11 bases between. The germline gives CDR1 LGHDT, CDR2 YNNKEL (reference sequence). The CDR3 runs to 15 residues. CDR3 amino acids: CASSATKSSGNTIYF. CDR3 sequence (DNA): TGTGCCAGCAGCGCCACTAAGAGCTCTGGAAACACCATATATTTT.

This rearrangement joins TRBV9 to TRBJ2-5; D is unresolved. Germline lookup yields CDR1 SGDLS and CDR2 YYNGEE. This CDR3 is built from 13 residues. V shed 0 bases and J shed 5 bases, with 8 bases lying between them. The CDR3 bases are TGTGCCAGCAGCGTAGGAGCCACGGAGACCCAGTACTTC. Protein sequence: CASSVGATETQYF. The variable domain in full, completed from reference TRBV9 and TRBJ2-5, reads DSGVTQTPKHLITATGQRVTLRCSPRSGDLSVYWYQQSLDQGLQFLIQYYNGEERAKGNILERFSAQQFPDLHSELNLSSLELGDSALYFCASSVGATETQYFGPGTRLLVL.

The V call is TRBV4-1, the J call TRBJ2-1, with TRBD2 matching 7 bases. V shed 0 bases, J shed 0 bases, and the junction held 8 bases outside the gene matches. The germline CDR1 and CDR2 sequences are MGHRA and YSYEKL. This CDR3 comprises 18 residues. The CDR3 nucleotides read TGCGCCAGCAGCCAAGATCCTTCGGGGACTACCTCCTACAATGAGCAGTTCTTC. It is translated as CASSQDPSGTTSYNEQFF.

The chain uses TRBV2 and TRBJ2-5, with 15 bases aligning to TRBD2. CDR1 and CDR2 (germline): SNHLY, FYNNEI. The CDR3 covers 16 residues. Trimming cost V 7 bases and J 5 bases; bases outside gene matches: 8. CDR3 in DNA: TGTGCCAGCACTCCGGGACTAGCGGGAGGTTGGGAGACCCAGTACTTC. As protein: CASTPGLAGGWETQYF.

The CDR3 loop reads CASSLDSFFYGYTF. The CDR3 DNA is TGTGCCAGCAGCCTCGACAGTTTTTTCTATGGCTACACCTTC. The V call is TRBV7-9, the J call TRBJ1-2, with a possible D match to TRBD1 (5 bases). The germline V gene has CDR1 SEHNR and CDR2 FQNEAQ (reference sequence). This CDR3 is built from 14 residues. V lost 5 bases, J lost 4 bases, and 14 bases lay in between.

The chain combines TRBV27 with TRBJ2-7, with 10 nucleotides matching TRBD2. J lost 2 bases, V lost 5 bases, and 9 bases had no gene match. The germline CDR1 and CDR2 sequences are MNHEY and SMNVEV (reference sequence). The CDR3 extends over 16 amino acids. CDR3: CASSPIRGLAAYEQYF. The CDR3 coding sequence is TGTGCCAGCAGTCCCATCCGAGGACTAGCGGCCTACGAGCAGTACTTC.

The rearrangement links TRBV29-1 to TRBJ2-7, with TRBD1 identical over 10 bases. CDR3 length: 13 amino acids. V was pared by 6 bases and J by 3 bases, with 5 bases of the junction left unmatched. The germline V gene encodes CDR1 SQVTM and CDR2 ANQGSEA. CDR3 DNA sequence: TGCAGCGTACCGGGACAGGGGCTCTACGAGCAGTACTTC. Encoded protein: CSVPGQGLYEQYF.

The genes are TRBV19 and TRBJ2-5, with D hard to call. There are 14 residues in the CDR3. CDR1 and CDR2 (germline): LNHDA, SQIVND (reference sequence). The germline V and J ends were trimmed by 4 bases and 5 bases, with 14 bases remaining between them. CDR3 nucleotide sequence: TGTGCCAGTAGTACGTCAGGTAATAGGGAGACCCAGTACTTC. Residues: CASSTSGNRETQYF.

This clone came up once. The J gene is TRBJ2-1, the V gene TRBV18, with TRBD2 matching 7 bases. The CDR3 is made up of 16 amino acids. With 3 bases clipped from V and 2 bases from J, the junction kept 7 bases outside the gene matches. CDR1 is KGHSH, CDR2 LQKENI, per germline. The CDR3 is CASSPRLADAYNEQFF. Here the CDR3 DNA reads TGTGCCAGCTCACCCCGGCTAGCGGATGCCTACAATGAGCAGTTCTTC. Full variable domain (outside the CDR3, taken from reference TRBV18 and TRBJ2-1): NAGVMQNPRHLVRRRGQEARLRCSPMKGHSHVYWYRQLPEEGLKFMVYLQKENIIDESGMPKERFSAEFPKEGPSILRIQQVVRGDSAAYFCASSPRLADAYNEQFFGPGTRLTVL.

The rearrangement links TRBV28 to TRBJ2-2; D is perhaps TRBD1 (6 bases). From germline, CDR1 is MDHEN and CDR2 SYDVKM. The CDR3 is made up of 15 amino acids. V was clipped by 0 bases and J by 4 bases, with 9 bases between them. The CDR3 DNA is TGTGCCAGCAGTTTATGGGGGGCGCCCACCGGGGAGCTGTTTTTT. Residues: CASSLWGAPTGELFF.

The rearrangement links TRBV5-5 to TRBJ1-5; TRBD1 matches at 8 bases. The CDR3 extends over 17 amino acids. V was pared by 4 bases and J by 6 bases, with 15 bases of the junction left unmatched. Germline CDR1 and CDR2: SGHKS and YYEKEE (reference sequence). CDR3 DNA: TGTGCCAGCAGCCGATTCTCCGGACAGGGTTTAGGTCAGCCCCAGCATTTT. Translating gives CASSRFSGQGLGQPQHF. Full variable domain (remainder filled in from reference TRBV5-5 and TRBJ1-5): DAGVTQSPTHLIKTRGQQVTLRCSPISGHKSVSWYQQVLGQGPQFIFQYYEKEERGRGNFPDRFSARQFPNYSSELNVNALLLGDSALYLCASSRFSGQGLGQPQHFGDGTRLSIL.

This clone was counted once. CDR3 sequence (DNA): TGTGCCAGCAGCCTGGCTTACCAAGAGACCCAGTACTTC. Translation gives CASSLAYQETQYF. V gene TRBV2 combines with J gene TRBJ2-5; D unclear. The V end lost 6 bases, the J end lost 0 bases, and 8 bases lay between the germline ends. Germline assignment: CDR1 SNHLY and CDR2 FYNNEI. The length of the CDR3 is 13 residues.

The chain is built from TRBV28 and TRBJ2-4, with 13 bases aligning to TRBD2. V gave up 3 bases and J gave up 4 bases; unmatched junction bases: 3. This CDR3 comprises 16 residues. CDR1 and CDR2 (germline): MDHEN, SYDVKM. CDR3 nucleotides: TGTGCCAGCAGTTTGGGACTAGCGGGAAGGAAAAACATTCAGTACTTC. Its translation: CASSLGLAGRKNIQYF.

The chain combines TRBV27 with TRBJ2-2; perhaps TRBD1 as D (6 bases). CDR1 and CDR2 from the germline V gene are MNHEY and SMNVEV (reference sequence). The length of the CDR3 is 16 residues. Trimming pared 2 bases from V and 1 base from J, leaving 11 bases between. The CDR3: CASSLTGTKNTGELFF. Written as DNA, the CDR3 is TGTGCCAGCAGTTTAACCGGGACAAAGAACACCGGGGAGCTGTTTTTT.

The V and J genes are TRBV11-3 and TRBJ2-3; TRBD2 is a possible D gene (6 bases). CDR3 size: 21 residues. Per germline, CDR1 SGHNT and CDR2 YENEEA. Trimming took 0 bases from V and 0 from J, leaving 25 bases between them. The CDR3 region has the DNA TGTGCCAGCAGCTTAGATCACCCCCGTTTCGGAGGGGCCCTAAGCACAGATACGCAGTATTTT. It yields the protein CASSLDHPRFGGALSTDTQYF.

The chain is built from TRBV27 and TRBJ2-2, with TRBD2 as a possible D gene (7 bases). Trimming left V 4 bases short and J 9 bases short, with 9 bases between. Germline V gene sequence: CDR1 MNHEY, CDR2 SMNVEV (reference sequence). The CDR3 runs to 12 residues. The CDR3 sequence: CASSWGGRELFF. CDR3 DNA sequence: TGTGCCAGCAGTTGGGGGGGCAGGGAGCTGTTTTTT.

The chain has TRBV5-4 and TRBJ2-1; TRBD2 is a possible D gene (5 bases). The germline V gene encodes CDR1 SGHNT and CDR2 YYREEE (reference sequence). This CDR3 spans 16 amino acids. V lost 0 bases and J 4 bases, leaving 14 bases between the germline ends. As DNA, the CDR3 is TGTGCCAGCAGCTTGGAAGGTCGGGGTCCTTACAATGAGCAGTTCTTC. This encodes CASSLEGRGPYNEQFF.

This clone was seen a few times. The V call is TRBV6-5, the J call TRBJ2-3; TRBD2 agrees at 8 bases. V was clipped by 8 bases and J by 3 bases; unmatched bases: 7. The CDR3 runs to 14 residues. Germline V gene data show CDR1 as MNHEY and CDR2 as SVGAGI. CDR3: CASSGLAKTDTQYF. CDR3 DNA: TGTGCCAGCTCAGGACTAGCAAAGACAGATACGCAGTATTTT.

This CDR3 is CASSLSGVGAQYF. DNA of the CDR3: TGTGCCAGCAGCTTAAGTGGGGTAGGGGCCCAGTACTTC. V is TRBV7-2 and J is TRBJ2-5, with D perhaps matching TRBD1 (5 bases). V was pared by 2 bases and J by 9 bases, with 13 bases between. From germline, CDR1 is SGHTA and CDR2 FQGNSA. The CDR3 has 13 amino acids.